Following are 13 T cell receptor beta chains from one sample sequenced in a study of a mutant IDH1 vaccine in newly diagnosed glioma. These TCRs' antigens remain unknown. The time point: week 23, last vaccination. The vaccine gave 300 ug of a 20-mer mutant IDH1 peptide subcutaneously per dose. TCRdb's table, derived via immunoSEQ multiplex PCR, lists solely in-frame clones and lacks some. The table records about 43,000 clones, about four fifths of them present only once. Source: PBMCs, taken from a glioma patient whose treatment included an IDH1 peptide vaccine. The receptor source for this set is a woman under 30 with glioma. Some clones in this sample may be carry-over from other donors' samples.

This clone was found once. This rearrangement joins TRBV25-1 to TRBJ2-5; no reliable D call. Looked up from germline, CDR1 is MGHDK and CDR2 is SYGVNS. V dropped 0 bases and J dropped 4 bases, with 12 bases sitting between them. The CDR3 runs to 15 residues. DNA for the CDR3: TGTGCCAGCAGTGAATATGGGGTTGTAGGAGAGACCCAGTACTTC. It codes for CASSEYGVVGETQYF.

The rearrangement joins TRBV6-4 to TRBJ2-1, with TRBD2 matching 9 bases. This CDR3 has 15 residues. V trimming: 4 bases; J trimming: 5 bases; junction bases outside the gene matches: 6. Germline V gives CDR1 MRHNA, CDR2 SNTAGT. The CDR3 DNA sequence: TGTGCCAGCAGTGGGTCGGGACTAGCTGACAATGAGCAGTTCTTC. It is translated as CASSGSGLADNEQFF.

This chain joins TRBV29-1 and TRBJ2-3, with D unresolved. V shed 3 bases and J shed 0 bases, with 4 bases lying between them. The germline V gene encodes CDR1 SQVTM and CDR2 ANQGSEA. The CDR3 runs to 12 residues. CDR3 in amino acids: CSVEASTDTQYF. The CDR3 DNA follows: TGCAGCGTTGAGGCCAGCACAGATACGCAGTATTTT.

The rearrangement uses TRBV5-1 and TRBJ1-1; 8 bases fit TRBD1. The germline V gene encodes CDR1 SGHRS and CDR2 YFSETQ. CDR3 length: 15 residues. V was clipped by 3 bases and J by 4 bases; unmatched bases: 8. The CDR3: CASSSRGTGGTEAFF. CDR3 nucleotides: TGCGCCAGCAGCTCACGTGGGACAGGCGGCACTGAAGCTTTCTTT.

The chain is built from TRBV9 and TRBJ1-3; TRBD1 is a possible D gene (5 bases). Germline loops: CDR1 SGDLS, CDR2 YYNGEE. V was clipped by 4 bases and J by 6 bases, with 17 bases between them. The CDR3 extends over 15 amino acids. DNA of the CDR3: TGTGCCAGCAGCCGGGGGGGGGTCAGTTTAAACACCATATATTTT. The encoded protein is CASSRGGVSLNTIYF.

This sequence joins TRBV29-1 and TRBJ1-1; no firm D call. Deletions cut 2 bases from V and 7 bases from J, with 8 bases between. Per germline, CDR1 SQVTM and CDR2 ANQGSEA. This CDR3 is built from 11 residues. As DNA, the CDR3 is TGCAGCGTTGAATCAGATGTTGAAGCTTTCTTT. Its protein is CSVESDVEAFF.

The chain combines TRBV5-1 with TRBJ2-7; possible D gene TRBD1, 7 bases. Germline assignment: CDR1 SGHRS and CDR2 YFSETQ. The length of the CDR3 is 15 residues. V shed 0 bases and J shed 2 bases, with 12 bases lying between them. CDR3 DNA: TGCGCCAGCAGCTTGGATGGAGGGGGCGCCTACGAGCAGTACTTC. Translated, it gives CASSLDGGGAYEQYF. Supplemented by reference TRBV5-1 and TRBJ2-7, the full variable domain reads KAGVTQTPRYLIKTRGQQVTLSCSPISGHRSVSWYQQTPGQGLQFLFEYFSETQRNKGNFPGRFSGRQFSNSRSEMNVSTLELGDSALYLCASSLDGGGAYEQYFGPGTRLTVT.

The chain uses TRBV18 and TRBJ2-7, with D perhaps matching TRBD1 (6 bases). The CDR3 runs 15 residues. V was pared by 3 bases and J by 0 bases, with 12 bases between. Germline V gives CDR1 KGHSH, CDR2 LQKENI. This chain's CDR3 is CASSPGTLSSYEQYF. CDR3 nucleotides: TGTGCCAGCTCACCCGGGACACTTAGCTCCTACGAGCAGTACTTC.

This chain links TRBV29-1 with TRBJ2-5; 7 bases align to TRBD1. The CDR3 length is 13 residues. V lost 4 bases, J lost 3 bases, and 5 bases stayed unmatched. Looked up from germline, CDR1 is SQVTM and CDR2 is ANQGSEA. The CDR3 region has the DNA TGCAGCGTTGGGGCGACAGGGAAAGAGACCCAGTACTTC. This codes for CSVGATGKETQYF.

CDR3 sequence: CASSFSGTGNTIYF. CDR3 bases: TGTGCCAGCAGCTTTTCTGGTACTGGAAACACCATATATTTT. This sequence joins TRBV7-9 and TRBJ1-3; D uncertain. Trimming stripped 3 bases from V and 2 bases from J, with 8 bases between. CDR1 and CDR2 (germline): SEHNR, FQNEAQ (reference sequence). This CDR3 has 14 residues.

This rearrangement joins TRBV5-1 to TRBJ2-1; 12 nucleotides align to TRBD2. The CDR3 contains 16 residues. CDR1 is SGHRS, CDR2 YFSETQ, per germline. V gave up 6 bases and J gave up 6 bases; unmatched junction bases: 10. CDR3 sequence (DNA): TGCGCCAGCAACCCTTCCGGGACTAGCGGGCTCAATGAGCAGTTCTTC. It is translated as CASNPSGTSGLNEQFF.

V and J are TRBV10-3 and TRBJ2-3, with D perhaps TRBD2 (7 bases). Germline V gives CDR1 ENHRY, CDR2 SYGVKD. Trimming removed 3 bases at V and 2 bases at J, with 12 bases between. The CDR3 runs to 15 residues. This chain's CDR3 is CAISERGGNTDTQYF. The DNA of the CDR3 is TGTGCCATCAGTGAAAGGGGGGGGAACACAGATACGCAGTATTTT.

This rearrangement joins TRBV4-1 to TRBJ2-5; D remains unclear. Germline CDR1 reads MGHRA; CDR2 reads YSYEKL. This CDR3 is 14 amino acids long. Trimming stripped 1 base from V and 5 bases from J, with 11 bases between. The CDR3 spells CASSQVLGWETQYF. As DNA, the CDR3 is TGCGCCAGCAGCCAAGTTTTGGGGTGGGAGACCCAGTACTTC.